Sequencing of this T cell receptor (beta chain) was carried out in a study of blood T cell repertoires in COVID-19. Per the germline V gene, CDR1 is MNHEY and CDR2 is SVGAGI. Germline trimming cut 6 bases from V and 3 bases from J; bases unmatched to any gene: 9. The CDR3 consists of 15 residues. This clone appeared a few times. Assay: immunoSEQ multiplex PCR; the TCRdb copy retains only in-frame clones and omits some. The profile shows roughly 230,000 clones, 85% of them singletons. The origin of this receptor is a man aged 40-50 years with acute or convalescent COVID-19. The chain joins TRBV6-5 to TRBJ2-7; 9 positions match TRBD1. Material for sequencing was peripheral blood. The CDR3 loop reads CASSPSLDRGYEQYF. CDR3 nucleotide sequence: TGTGCCAGCAGCCCATCCCTGGACAGGGGCTACGAGCAGTACTTC.